Each of the 5 T cell receptor beta chains below was sequenced from the same sample in a study of blood T cells in healthy people across ages. A sample-barcoded 5' primer and a J-beta primer mix were used in a second PCR of about 7 to 11 cycles. TCRdb reanalysed the 5' RACE reads using MiXCR and keeps one entry per CDR3 protein. The table records roughly 1.9 million distinct CDR3 sequences, about two fifths of them present only once. The sequenced sample consisted of blood. All receptors derive from a human donor in good health.

The CDR3 spells CASSQDWSLGLAGGSADTQYF. The DNA of the CDR3 is TGTGCCAGCAGCCAAGATTGGTCCCTGGGACTAGCGGGGGGTAGCGCAGATACGCAGTATTTT. The chain uses TRBV3-1 and TRBJ2-3; 15 nucleotides line up with TRBD2. Germline lookup yields CDR1 LGHDT and CDR2 YNNKEL (reference sequence). The trim removed 0 bases at V and 4 bases at J, leaving 14 bases unmatched. The CDR3 consists of 21 residues.

With respect to this clonotype: One junction end disagrees with the germline gene, perhaps due to a read error. The rearrangement uses TRBV24-1 and TRBJ2-3, with 14 bases that match TRBD2. The CDR3 is made up of 17 amino acids. The germline CDR1 and CDR2 sequences are KGHDR and SFDVKD. For the CDR3, the DNA is TGTGCCGCCAGTGATCCTGGGACTAGCGGGGGCGCAGATACGCAGTATTTT. It codes for CAASDPGTSGGADTQYF.

The gene calls are TRBV12-3 or TRBV12-4 and TRBJ2-3; D not resolved. The CDR3 spans 14 residues. V dropped 6 bases and J dropped 1 base, with 11 bases sitting between them. As DNA, the CDR3 is TGTGCCAGCAGCCCTTATACAGGCACAGATACGCAGTATTTT. Translating gives CASSPYTGTDTQYF.

This chain links TRBV20-1 with TRBJ2-3, with 8 bases that match TRBD2. Germline CDR1 reads DFQATT; CDR2 reads SNEGSKA (reference sequence). The trim removed 6 bases at V and 4 bases at J, leaving 6 bases unmatched. This CDR3 contains 13 residues. CDR3 sequence: CSAAGGSSDTQYF. Written as DNA, the CDR3 is TGCAGTGCGGCGGGGGGATCTTCAGATACGCAGTATTTT.

The chain combines TRBV11-2 with TRBJ2-5; tentative D call: TRBD2 (7 bases). Germline lookup yields CDR1 SGHAT and CDR2 FQNNGV. V was shortened by 4 bases and J by 1 base, with 10 bases between the two germline ends. CDR3 length equals 14 residues. The CDR3 DNA reads as TGTGCCAGCAGCTCCCGGGGGGCCCAAGAGACCCAGTACTTC. It specifies CASSSRGAQETQYF.